This is a list of T cell receptor beta chains from one sample in a study of T cells expressing NK-cell markers. One entry per CDR3 protein, without DNA, is what TCRdb gives after re-calling the 5' RACE reads. The sample's table shows some 600,000 distinct CDR3 sequences. The specimen sequenced was blood T cells: a sorted CD56 or NKG2C T cell subset, CD4+ or CD8+ T cells, or bulk PBMC T cells (not recorded which). The receptors were gathered from a man younger than 35 in good health. CDR3s include the opening cysteine and the closing phenylalanine or tryptophan. Each record gives: CDR3 protein, V gene, J gene.

CASSTGQGTYNEQFF	TRBV27	TRBJ2-1
CASSMVGRNQPQHF	TRBV3-1	TRBJ1-5
CASSQTGGEQETQYF	TRBV6-1	TRBJ2-5
CASSLGSLAGYYNEQFF	TRBV7-9	TRBJ2-1
CASSYSNPGGAGTGELFF	TRBV6-5	TRBJ2-2
CRGVSGANVLTF	TRBV20-1	TRBJ2-6
CSARSAGDTQYF	TRBV20-1	TRBJ2-3
CASRGQSGNTGELFF	TRBV2	TRBJ2-2
CASSNPFRGSTDTQYF	TRBV5-1	TRBJ2-3
CSASPSSRGTEAFF	TRBV20-1	TRBJ1-1
CASSEYRTGSDTEAFF	TRBV25-1	TRBJ1-1
CSVALASSYNEQFF	TRBV20-1	TRBJ2-1
CSVDQWLEAFF	TRBV29-1	TRBJ1-1
CASSSHRVGAFF	TRBV12-3/TRBV12-4	TRBJ1-1
CASSFGNWLAELHTNTGELFF	TRBV27	TRBJ2-2
CASSPGTSVTSRAGSQYF	TRBV11-2	TRBJ2-3
CASASGDGYSHYGYTF	TRBV12-3/TRBV12-4	TRBJ1-2
CASSFGANEHNEQFF	TRBV7-9	TRBJ2-1
CASSEDVRRHSYNEQFF	TRBV3-1	TRBJ2-1
CASSLQGAFNTGELFF	TRBV5-1	TRBJ2-2
CSARLTGGEGTQYF	TRBV20-1	TRBJ2-5
CSVSRGTGLTNEQYF	TRBV20-1	TRBJ2-7
CASSLGAGVFF	TRBV5-6	TRBJ2-1
CASSLFPSGTGELFF	TRBV12-3/TRBV12-4	TRBJ2-2